The T cell receptor beta chain described here comes from a study of CD8 T cells in Susac syndrome. The CDR3 is 14 amino acids. Germline V gene sequence: CDR1 SEHNR, CDR2 FQNEAQ (reference sequence). V shed 5 bases, J shed 5 bases, and the junction held 9 bases outside the gene matches. Random hexamers served to reverse transcribe roughly 0.45 to 1 ug RNA. From the immunoSEQ multiplex PCR reads, TCRdb called clonotypes with MiXCR, one entry per CDR3 protein. The sample has roughly 400,000 distinct CDR3 sequences; more than 80% are singletons. The clonotype was recovered from a human donor with multiple sclerosis. The chain joins TRBV7-9 to TRBJ2-7; the match to TRBD1 covers 7 bases. Sequencing was done on a sample of CD8+ T cells from PBMCs. CDR3 bases: TGTGCCAGCAGCCCTCATGAGGGGGCGGACGAGCAGTACTTC. Residues: CASSPHEGADEQYF.